A single T cell receptor (beta chain) is shown here with its context. This clone has a single count. The antigen this receptor binds is unknown. The record has no base qualities; no much larger clone is one base away. The data were obtained in a study of graft-versus-host responses after intestinal transplantation (dated by TCRdb to about 2021). Study-level background: Recipients received multivisceral, liver-intestinal, or isolated intestinal transplants. The cohort enrolled some 23 intestinal transplant recipients, one of whom was a retransplant, and 3 patients without pretransplant specimens were excluded. After intestinal transplantation, graft-versus-host and host-versus-graft alloreactive T cell clones in the graft, circulation and bone marrow were tracked using bulk TCR-beta CDR3 sequencing. To identify alloreactive clones, pre-transplant mixed lymphocyte reaction products were sequenced and compared with unstimulated pre-transplant donor and recipient T cells. Every recipient was given anti-thymocyte globulin induction, followed by roughly 3 years of maintenance tacrolimus and steroids. Donor T cell macrochimerism was defined as a peak of at least 4% donor T cells among recipient peripheral blood mononuclear cells. Rather than being sequenced by the commercial service, samples from a few later patients were sequenced in-house on an Illumina MiSeq and processed with MiXCR. Broad study findings and their caveats: The relatively low number and heterogeneity of intestinal transplant patients limited the conclusions. Early after transplant, peak levels of circulating GvH clones were found to be associated with declines in HvG clones. High GvH to HvG T cell clonal ratios were observed in the allografts of patients with donor T cell macrochimerism. GvH clones were detected in recipient bone marrow, and some of these GvH clones were observed earlier in ileal mucosa or blood, consistent with an intestinal mucosal origin.

Explained via the paper, the time point label denotes: cells obtained before transplantation from donor or recipient. CD3+CD4+ and CD3+CD8+ populations were FACS-sorted from unstimulated pre-transplant donor and recipient cells taken from spleen or lymph nodes. Clipping removes 6 bases from V and 0 bases from J, with 8 as the unmatched junction base count. The germline V gene sets CDR1 to SNHLY and CDR2 to FYNNEI. Its CDR3 holds 15 amino acids, cysteine through phenylalanine. The kept DNA is CDR3 alone, 45 bases in frame from the first base. Receptor amplification or capture employed the immunoSEQ multiplex PCR assay. For most patients, genomic DNA was isolated using the Qiagen DNeasy Blood and Tissue Kit and was shipped frozen to Adaptive Biotechnologies for TCR sequencing. Adaptive Biotechnologies carried out high-throughput TCR-beta CDR3 sequencing of genomic DNA for most patients. Regarding the original processing steps: Adaptive's ImmunoSEQ software supplied the TCR sequencing data for about 18 patients, while MiXCR and VDJtools were used to process a few other patients. To correct CD4 versus CD8 sorting errors, any sequence found in both subsets at a frequency ratio below 5:1 was removed. CDR3 nucleotide sequences shared by donor and recipient were removed because the origin of these sequences could not be assigned. To count as alloreactive, a clone needed at least 2-fold expansion over unstimulated cells and a minimum CFSE-low frequency of 0.002% (template counts) or 0.001% (read counts). Clones detected in sequenced pre-transplant spleen, lymph node, or MLR CFSE-low populations of the donor or recipient were defined as mappable. Cumulative frequency of alloreactive clones was calculated as a percentage of all sequences weighted by copy number. The immuneACCESS repertoire file appears here via TCRdb, limited to in-frame rearrangements. These files lack a portion of the clones; in checked studies, under half of the deficit traces to unresolved V genes, and the cause of the others is not known. V and J calls and clone size are copied from that table; D and trimming were computed from the DNA. This sample is represented by roughly 85,000 clones; 80% to 95% of them were singletons. The top ten constitute 7.6% of the sample.

This chain joins TRBV2 to TRBJ2-7; TRBD2 aligns with 7 central bases. This specimen consisted of unstimulated CD8+ T cells sorted from spleen or lymph node cells, obtained before transplant. This receptor was taken from a human donor who was the organ donor for an intestinal transplant. The encoded CDR3 is CASSERGELSYEQYF. The nucleotides read TGTGCCAGCAGCGAACGGGGGGAACTCTCCTACGAGCAGTACTTC.